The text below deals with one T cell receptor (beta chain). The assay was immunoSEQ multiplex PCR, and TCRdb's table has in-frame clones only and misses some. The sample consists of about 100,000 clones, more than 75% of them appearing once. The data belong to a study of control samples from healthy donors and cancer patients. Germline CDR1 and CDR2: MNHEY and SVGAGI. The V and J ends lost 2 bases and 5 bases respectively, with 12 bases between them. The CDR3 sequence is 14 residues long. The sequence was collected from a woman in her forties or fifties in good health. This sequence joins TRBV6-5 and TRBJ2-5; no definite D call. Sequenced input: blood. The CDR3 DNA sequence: TGTGCCAGCAGTTACGATGGCCCGTGGGAGACCCAGTACTTC. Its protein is CASSYDGPWETQYF.